The clone carrying this T cell receptor (beta chain) was seen a single time. Its specificity is unknown. The assay was immunoSEQ multiplex PCR, and TCRdb's table has in-frame clones only and misses some. The sample records some 2.1 million clones, about 93% being singletons. CD8 cells regarded as naive lacked CD45RO, were positively chosen for CCR7, and omitted terminally differentiated effector memory CD45RA+ cells. The data derive from a study of shared clonotypes between healthy human individuals. At the level of the study: Every donor yielded three CD4 naive, three CD4 memory, two CD8 naive and one CD8 memory plate.

Findings of the study overall: Sharing across four donors was highest in naive CD4 (around 5%) and lowest in memory CD8 (0.4%). Memory subsets had estimated richness that was generally smaller than that of naive subsets.

Germline-derived CDR1 and CDR2 are SGDLS and YYNGEE. The CDR3 totals 15 residues. The ends lost 4 bases at V and 5 bases at J; junction bases unmatched: 3. The genes are TRBV9 and TRBJ2-1; TRBD2 matches at 13 bases. The clonotype was recovered from a man between 18 and 29 years old in good health. Some clones in this sample may be carry-over from other donors' samples. Sample: naive CD8+ T cells from PBMCs. DNA of the CDR3: TGTGCCAGCAGCCACGGGACTAGCGGGAACAATGAGCAGTTCTTC. It codes for CASSHGTSGNNEQFF.